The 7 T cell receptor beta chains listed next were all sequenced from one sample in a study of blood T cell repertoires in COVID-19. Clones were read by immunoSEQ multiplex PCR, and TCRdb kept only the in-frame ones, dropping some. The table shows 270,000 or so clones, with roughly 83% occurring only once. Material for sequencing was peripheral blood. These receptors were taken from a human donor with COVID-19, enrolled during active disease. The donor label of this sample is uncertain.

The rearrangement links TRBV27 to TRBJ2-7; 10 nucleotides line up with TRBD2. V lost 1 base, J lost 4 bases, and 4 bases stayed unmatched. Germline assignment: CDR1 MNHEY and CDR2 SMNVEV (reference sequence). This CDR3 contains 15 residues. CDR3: CASSLFSSGRYEQYF. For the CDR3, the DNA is TGTGCCAGCAGTTTATTTTCTAGCGGGAGATACGAGCAGTACTTC.

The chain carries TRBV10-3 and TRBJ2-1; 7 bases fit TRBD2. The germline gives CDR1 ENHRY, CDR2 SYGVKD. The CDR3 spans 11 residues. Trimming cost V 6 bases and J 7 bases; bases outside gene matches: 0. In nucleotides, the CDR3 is TGTGCCATCAGAGCGGGGAATGAGCAGTTCTTC. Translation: CAIRAGNEQFF.

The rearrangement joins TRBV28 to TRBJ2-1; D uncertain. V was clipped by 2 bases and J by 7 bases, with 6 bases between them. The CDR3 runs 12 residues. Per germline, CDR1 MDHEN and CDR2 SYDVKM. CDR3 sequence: CASSLGLNEQFF. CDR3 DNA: TGTGCCAGCAGTTTAGGGCTTAATGAGCAGTTCTTC.

The CDR3 DNA sequence: TGTGCCAGCAGCCCCGGTTGGGGAGACAATGAGCAGTTCTTC. Translating it yields CASSPGWGDNEQFF. V and J are TRBV9 and TRBJ2-1, with a weak D call TRBD2 (5 bases). The ends were cut back, 4 bases at V and 5 bases at J, with 13 bases in the middle. This CDR3 spans 14 amino acids. Per germline, CDR1 SGDLS and CDR2 YYNGEE.

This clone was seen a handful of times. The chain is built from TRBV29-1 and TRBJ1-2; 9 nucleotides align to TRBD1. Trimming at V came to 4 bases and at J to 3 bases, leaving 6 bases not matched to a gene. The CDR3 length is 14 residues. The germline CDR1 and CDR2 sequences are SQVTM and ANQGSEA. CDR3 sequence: CSVVGDRDHYGYTF. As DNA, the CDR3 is TGCAGCGTTGTAGGGGACAGGGACCACTATGGCTACACCTTC.

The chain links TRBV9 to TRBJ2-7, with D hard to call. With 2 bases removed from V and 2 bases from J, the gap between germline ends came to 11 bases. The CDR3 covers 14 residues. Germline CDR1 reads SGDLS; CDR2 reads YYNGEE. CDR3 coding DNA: TGTGCCAGCAGCGTTACCTACCAAACCTACGAGCAGTACTTC. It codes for CASSVTYQTYEQYF.

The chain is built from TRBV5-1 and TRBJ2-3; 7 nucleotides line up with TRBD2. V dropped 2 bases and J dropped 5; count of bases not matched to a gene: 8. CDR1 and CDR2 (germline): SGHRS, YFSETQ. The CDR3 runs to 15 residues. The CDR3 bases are TGCGCCAGCAGCTTCGCGGGAGCTGGTGTAGATACGCAGTATTTT. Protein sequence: CASSFAGAGVDTQYF. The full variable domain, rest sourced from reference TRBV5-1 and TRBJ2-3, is KAGVTQTPRYLIKTRGQQVTLSCSPISGHRSVSWYQQTPGQGLQFLFEYFSETQRNKGNFPGRFSGRQFSNSRSEMNVSTLELGDSALYLCASSFAGAGVDTQYFGPGTRLTVL.